Each of the 13 T cell receptor beta chains below was sequenced from the same sample in a study of T cell changes during pregnancy in multiple sclerosis. Repertoires were generated with immunoSEQ multiplex PCR, while TCRdb's copy carries only in-frame clones and drops some. The sample yields around 84,000 clones, roughly 94% seen once. Sequenced material: peripheral blood, taken in the second trimester of pregnancy. The receptor set was obtained from a female donor in good health, enrolled as a control in a pregnancy study.

This clone was detected only once. The CDR3 protein is CASSQDYRAGTGELFF. CDR3 in DNA: TGTGCCAGCAGCCAAGATTACAGGGCGGGCACCGGGGAGCTGTTTTTT. The rearrangement joins TRBV14 to TRBJ2-2; weak D call: TRBD1 (6 bases). Between the trimmed V and J ends, which lost 0 bases and 4 bases, there was a span of 12 bases. There are 16 residues in the CDR3. Germline V gives CDR1 SGHDN, CDR2 FVKESK.

J is TRBJ2-3 and V is TRBV2; tentatively, D is TRBD2 (5 bases). Germline assignment: CDR1 SNHLY and CDR2 FYNNEI. CDR3 size: 12 residues. V was clipped by 5 bases and J by 5 bases, with 8 bases between them. CDR3 sequence (DNA): TGTGCCAGCAGTTTAGAGGGAGATACGCAGTATTTT. It encodes CASSLEGDTQYF. The entire variable domain, with the rest obtained from reference TRBV2 and TRBJ2-3, is as follows: EPEVTQTPSHQVTQMGQEVILRCVPISNHLYFYWYRQILGQKVEFLVSFYNNEISEKSEIFDDQFSVERPDGSNFTLKIRSTKLEDSAMYFCASSLEGDTQYFGPGTRLTVL.

V gene TRBV2 combines with J gene TRBJ1-5, with 9 bases lining up with TRBD1. Unmatched junction bases numbered 1, after V lost 5 bases and J lost 5 bases. CDR3 length equals 13 residues. Germline V gene sequence: CDR1 SNHLY, CDR2 FYNNEI. CDR3 residues: CASSTGGHQPQHF. CDR3 in DNA: TGTGCCAGCAGTACAGGGGGCCATCAGCCCCAGCATTTT.

The chain has TRBV27 and TRBJ1-1, with 7 bases matching TRBD1. The CDR3 loop spans 16 amino acids. Trimming at V came to 5 bases and at J to 2 bases, leaving 11 bases not matched to a gene. Germline CDR1 and CDR2: MNHEY and SMNVEV (reference sequence). The DNA of the CDR3 is TGTGCCAGCAGTCCCTACCGACAGGGTCCCAACACTGAAGCTTTCTTT. Translated, it gives CASSPYRQGPNTEAFF.

This chain joins TRBV10-3 and TRBJ2-3, with 13 nucleotides matching TRBD2. V lost 3 bases to trimming and J lost 2 bases; unmatched junction nucleotides: 5. This CDR3 has 17 amino acids. Per germline, CDR1 ENHRY and CDR2 SYGVKD. In DNA form, the CDR3 reads TGTGCCATCAGTGACCGGACTAGCGGGAGTACCACAGATACGCAGTATTTT. Protein product: CAISDRTSGSTTDTQYF.

The V and J genes are TRBV27 and TRBJ2-7, with TRBD2 identical over 7 bases. V lost 3 bases and J lost 2; bases outside the gene matches: 7. This CDR3 region has 15 residues. CDR1 MNHEY and CDR2 SMNVEV come from the germline V gene (reference sequence). The CDR3 DNA sequence: TGTGCCAGCAGTTTTTCGGGACTAAGCCCCTACGAGCAGTACTTC. This codes for CASSFSGLSPYEQYF.

The V call is TRBV5-1, the J call TRBJ1-2; D gene uncertain. CDR1 and CDR2 from the germline V gene are SGHRS and YFSETQ. V was shortened by 2 bases and J by 3 bases, with 11 bases between the two germline ends. This CDR3 is built from 14 residues. DNA of the CDR3: TGCGCCAGCAGCTTCGAGGGAAGAGACTATGGCTACACCTTC. This translates into CASSFEGRDYGYTF. Full variable domain (remainder filled in from reference TRBV5-1 and TRBJ1-2): KAGVTQTPRYLIKTRGQQVTLSCSPISGHRSVSWYQQTPGQGLQFLFEYFSETQRNKGNFPGRFSGRQFSNSRSEMNVSTLELGDSALYLCASSFEGRDYGYTFGSGTRLTVV.

V and J are TRBV28 and TRBJ1-5, with D unclear. Trimming cost V 5 bases and J 3 bases, with 14 bases left between them. This CDR3 has 15 residues. Germline CDR1 reads MDHEN; CDR2 reads SYDVKM. In DNA form, the CDR3 reads TGTGCCAGCAGTCAGGCGACACTAGACAATCAGCCCCAGCATTTT. It yields the protein CASSQATLDNQPQHF.

The genes are TRBV27 and TRBJ1-1; possibly TRBD1 for D (6 bases). This CDR3 has 16 residues. V was pared by 5 bases and J by 0 bases, with 16 bases between. CDR1 is MNHEY and CDR2 is SMNVEV in the germline V gene (reference sequence). The CDR3 spells CASSRRQELMNTEAFF. The CDR3 DNA is TGTGCCAGCAGTCGGAGACAGGAGCTTATGAACACTGAAGCTTTCTTT.

The rearrangement uses TRBV7-2 and TRBJ2-1, with D maybe TRBD2 (5 bases). This CDR3 has 16 amino acids. Trimming took 3 bases from V and 6 from J, leaving 18 bases between them. Germline V gene lookup returns CDR1 SGHTA and CDR2 FQGNSA. The CDR3 reads CASSLRVLGLGNEQFF. CDR3 sequence (DNA): TGTGCCAGCAGCTTGCGGGTCTTAGGCCTGGGCAATGAGCAGTTCTTC.

This chain joins TRBV4-1 and TRBJ2-5; 7 nucleotides match TRBD1. CDR1 is MGHRA, CDR2 YSYEKL, per germline. V shed 4 bases, J shed 2 bases, and the junction held 13 bases outside the gene matches. The CDR3 runs to 17 residues. The CDR3 bases are TGCGCCAGCAGCCCGTTAACTTCGGGACAGCTTCAAGAGACCCAGTACTTC. Its protein is CASSPLTSGQLQETQYF.

The chain has TRBV6-5 and TRBJ2-7; TRBD1 might be the D (6 bases). Deletions cut 5 bases from V and 1 base from J, with 15 bases between. Germline loops: CDR1 MNHEY, CDR2 SVGAGI. CDR3 length: 15 amino acids. The CDR3 DNA reads TGTGCCAGCAGTCGTACAGGGCAGGGATCCTACGAGCAGTACTTC. Amino acid sequence: CASSRTGQGSYEQYF.

The chain joins TRBV18 to TRBJ1-3; 8 nucleotides line up with TRBD1. After removal of 6 bases from V and 0 bases from J, the junction contained 7 bases not matched to a gene. From germline, CDR1 is KGHSH and CDR2 LQKENI. The CDR3 is made up of 16 amino acids. The DNA for the CDR3 is TGTGCCAGCTCGCATCCGGGACAGGCCTCTGGAAACACCATATATTTT. Translation gives CASSHPGQASGNTIYF.